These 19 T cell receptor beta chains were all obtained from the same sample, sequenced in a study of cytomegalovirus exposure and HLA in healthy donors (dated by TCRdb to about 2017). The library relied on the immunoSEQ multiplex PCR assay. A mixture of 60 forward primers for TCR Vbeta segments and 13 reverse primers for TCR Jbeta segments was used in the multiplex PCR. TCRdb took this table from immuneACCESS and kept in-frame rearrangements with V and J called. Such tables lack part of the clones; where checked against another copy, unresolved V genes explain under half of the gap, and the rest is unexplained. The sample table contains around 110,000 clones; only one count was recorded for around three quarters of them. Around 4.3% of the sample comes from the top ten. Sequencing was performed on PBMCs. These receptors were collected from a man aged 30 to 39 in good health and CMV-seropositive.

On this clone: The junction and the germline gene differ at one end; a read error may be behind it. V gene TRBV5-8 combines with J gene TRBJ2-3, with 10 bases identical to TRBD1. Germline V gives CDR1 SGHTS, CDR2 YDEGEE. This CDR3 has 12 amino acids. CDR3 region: CASSLGQGAWNF. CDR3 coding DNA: TGTGCCAGCAGCTTGGGACAGGGGGCGTGGAATTTT.

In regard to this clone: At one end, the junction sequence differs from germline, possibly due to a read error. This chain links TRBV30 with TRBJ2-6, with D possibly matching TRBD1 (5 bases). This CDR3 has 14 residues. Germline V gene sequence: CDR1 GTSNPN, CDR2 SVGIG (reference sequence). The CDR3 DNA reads TGTGCCTGGAAAAGGATCTCTGGGGCCAACGGCCTGACTTTC. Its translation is CAWKRISGANGLTF.

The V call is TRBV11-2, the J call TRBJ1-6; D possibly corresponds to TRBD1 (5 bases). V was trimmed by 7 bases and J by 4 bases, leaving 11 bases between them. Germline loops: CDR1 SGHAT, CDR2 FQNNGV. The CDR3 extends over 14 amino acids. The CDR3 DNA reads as TGTGCCAGCACCCTCAGGGATTATAATTCACCCCTCCACTTT. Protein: CASTLRDYNSPLHF.

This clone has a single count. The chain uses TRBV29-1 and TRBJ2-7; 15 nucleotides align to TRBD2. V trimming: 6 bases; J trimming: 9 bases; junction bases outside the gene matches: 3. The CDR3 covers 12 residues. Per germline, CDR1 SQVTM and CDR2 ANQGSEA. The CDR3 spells CSVGLAGGLQYF. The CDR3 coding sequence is TGCAGCGTCGGACTAGCGGGAGGGTTGCAGTACTTC.

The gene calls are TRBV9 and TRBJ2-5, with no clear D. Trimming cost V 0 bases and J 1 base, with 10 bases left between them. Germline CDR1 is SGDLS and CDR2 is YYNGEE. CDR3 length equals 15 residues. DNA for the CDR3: TGTGCCAGCAGCGTAGCTGTGTGGCCCCAAGAGACCCAGTACTTC. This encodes CASSVAVWPQETQYF.

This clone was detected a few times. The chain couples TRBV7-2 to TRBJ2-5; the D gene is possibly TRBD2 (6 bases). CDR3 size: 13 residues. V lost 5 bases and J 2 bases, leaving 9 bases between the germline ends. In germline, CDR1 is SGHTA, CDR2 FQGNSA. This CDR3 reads CASSKTSQETQYF. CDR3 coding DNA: TGTGCCAGCAGCAAGACTAGTCAAGAGACCCAGTACTTC.

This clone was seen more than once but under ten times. The CDR3 is CASSYSGTEGTQYF. In nucleotides, the CDR3 is TGTGCCAGCAGTTACTCAGGGACAGAGGGGACCCAGTACTTC. The V and J genes are TRBV6-5 and TRBJ2-5; 7 bases map to TRBD1. Germline-derived CDR1 and CDR2 are MNHEY and SVGAGI. The CDR3 loop spans 14 amino acids. V was pared by 0 bases and J by 7 bases, with 5 bases of the junction left unmatched.

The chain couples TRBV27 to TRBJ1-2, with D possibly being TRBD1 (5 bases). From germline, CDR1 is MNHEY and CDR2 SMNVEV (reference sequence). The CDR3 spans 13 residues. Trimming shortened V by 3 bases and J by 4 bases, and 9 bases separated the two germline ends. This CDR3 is CASSFQGSYGYTF. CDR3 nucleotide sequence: TGTGCCAGCAGTTTCCAGGGTAGCTATGGCTACACCTTC.

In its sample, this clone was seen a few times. CDR3 DNA: TGTGCCAGCGGGACAACCTACGAGCAGTACTTC. It yields the protein CASGTTYEQYF. The chain couples TRBV6-6 to TRBJ2-7, with D maybe TRBD1 (6 bases). Looked up from germline, CDR1 is MNHNY and CDR2 is SVGAGI (reference sequence). The CDR3 is made up of 11 amino acids. V gave up 8 bases and J gave up 2 bases, with 7 bases separating them.

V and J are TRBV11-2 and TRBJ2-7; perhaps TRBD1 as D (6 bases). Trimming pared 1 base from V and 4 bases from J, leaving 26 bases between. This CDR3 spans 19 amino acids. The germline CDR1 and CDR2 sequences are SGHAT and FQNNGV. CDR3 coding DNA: TGTGCCAGCAGCTTAGTCTCCCAGACAGGAGATATAGCTTTATACGAGCAGTACTTC. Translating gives CASSLVSQTGDIALYEQYF.

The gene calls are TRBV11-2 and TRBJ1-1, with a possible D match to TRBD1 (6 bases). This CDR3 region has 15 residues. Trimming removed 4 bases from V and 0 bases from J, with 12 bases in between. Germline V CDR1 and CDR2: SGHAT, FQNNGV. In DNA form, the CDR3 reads TGTGCCAGCAGCTCCCCGGGACACCTGAACACTGAAGCTTTCTTT. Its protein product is CASSSPGHLNTEAFF. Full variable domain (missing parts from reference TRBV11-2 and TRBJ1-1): EAGVAQSPRYKIIEKRQSVAFWCNPISGHATLYWYQQILGQGPKLLIQFQNNGVVDDSQLPKDRFSAERLKGVDSTLKIQPAKLEDSAVYLCASSSPGHLNTEAFFGQGTRLTVV.

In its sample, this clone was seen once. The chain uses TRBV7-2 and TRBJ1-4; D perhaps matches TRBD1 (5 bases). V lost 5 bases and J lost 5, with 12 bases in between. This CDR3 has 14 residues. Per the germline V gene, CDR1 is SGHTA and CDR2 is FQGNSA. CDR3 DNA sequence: TGTGCCAGCAGCCACGGGGGTAGCAATGAAAAACTGTTTTTT. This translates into CASSHGGSNEKLFF.

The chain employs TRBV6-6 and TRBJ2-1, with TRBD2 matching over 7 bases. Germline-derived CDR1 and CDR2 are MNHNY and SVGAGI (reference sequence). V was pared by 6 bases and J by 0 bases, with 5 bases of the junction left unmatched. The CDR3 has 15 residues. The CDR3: CASRPSGGSYNEQFF. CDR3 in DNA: TGTGCCAGCAGACCTTCGGGGGGCTCCTACAATGAGCAGTTCTTC.

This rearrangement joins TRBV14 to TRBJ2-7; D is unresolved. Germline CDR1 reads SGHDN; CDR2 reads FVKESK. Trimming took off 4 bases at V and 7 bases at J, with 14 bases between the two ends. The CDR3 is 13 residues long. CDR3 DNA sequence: TGTGCCAGCAGCCTCCCCATGAGCCTAGAGCAGTACTTC. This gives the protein CASSLPMSLEQYF. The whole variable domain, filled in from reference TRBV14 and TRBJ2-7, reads EAGVTQFPSHSVIEKGQTVTLRCDPISGHDNLYWYRRVMGKEIKFLLHFVKESKQDESGMPNNRFLAERTGGTYSTLKVQPAELEDSGVYFCASSLPMSLEQYFGPGTRLTVT.

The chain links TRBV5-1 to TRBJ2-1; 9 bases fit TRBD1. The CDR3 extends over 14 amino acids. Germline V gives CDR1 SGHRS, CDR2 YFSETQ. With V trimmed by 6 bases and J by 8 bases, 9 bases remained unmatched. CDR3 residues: CASTTGTGFYEQFF. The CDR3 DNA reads TGCGCCAGCACCACCGGGACAGGGTTTTATGAGCAGTTCTTC.

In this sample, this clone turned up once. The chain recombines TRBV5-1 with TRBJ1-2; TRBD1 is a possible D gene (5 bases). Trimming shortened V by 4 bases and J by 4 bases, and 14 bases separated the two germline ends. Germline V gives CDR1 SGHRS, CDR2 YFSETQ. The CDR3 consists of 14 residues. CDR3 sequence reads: CASSGGDTGYGYTF. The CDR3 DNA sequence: TGCGCCAGCAGCGGGGGGGATACAGGCTATGGCTACACCTTC.

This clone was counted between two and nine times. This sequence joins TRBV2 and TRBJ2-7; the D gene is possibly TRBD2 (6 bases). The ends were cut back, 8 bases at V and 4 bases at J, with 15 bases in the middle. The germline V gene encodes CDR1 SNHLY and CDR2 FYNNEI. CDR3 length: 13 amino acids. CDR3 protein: CASWLARNYEQYF. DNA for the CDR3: TGTGCCAGCTGGCTAGCGCGAAATTACGAGCAGTACTTC.

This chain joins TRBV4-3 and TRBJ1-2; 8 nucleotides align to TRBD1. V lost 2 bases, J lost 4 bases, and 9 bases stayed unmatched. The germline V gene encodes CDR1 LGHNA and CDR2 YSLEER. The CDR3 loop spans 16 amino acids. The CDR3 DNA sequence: TGCGCCAGCAGCCAAATGCCAGGGGGCCGGATCTATGGCTACACCTTC. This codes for CASSQMPGGRIYGYTF.

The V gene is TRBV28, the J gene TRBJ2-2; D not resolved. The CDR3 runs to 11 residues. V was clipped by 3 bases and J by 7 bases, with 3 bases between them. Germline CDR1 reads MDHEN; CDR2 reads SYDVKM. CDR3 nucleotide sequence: TGTGCCAGCAGTTTCATCGGGGAGCTGTTTTTT. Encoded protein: CASSFIGELFF. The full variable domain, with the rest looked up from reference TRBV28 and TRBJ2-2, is DVKVTQSSRYLVKRTGEKVFLECVQDMDHENMFWYRQDPGLGLRLIYFSYDVKMKEKGDIPEGYSVSREKKERFSLILESASTNQTSMYLCASSFIGELFFGEGSRLTVL.